What follows are 13 T cell receptor beta chains derived from one specimen sequenced in a study of T cell repertoires in cytomegalovirus infection. TCRdb reanalysed the reads using MiXCR and keeps one entry per CDR3 protein. The table lists roughly 990,000 distinct CDR3 sequences, around 32% of them singletons. These TCRs are of unknown antigen specificity. The sample was cultured CD8+ T cells from PBMCs, taken from culture after CMV antigen stimulation. The receptors were gathered from a human donor in good health (CMV status not recorded). Some clones in this sample may be carry-over from other donors' samples.

This clonotype was observed a handful of times. The rearrangement uses TRBV4-1 and TRBJ2-7, with D hard to call. The V and J ends lost 3 bases and 3 bases respectively, with 9 bases between them. Germline V gives CDR1 MGHRA, CDR2 YSYEKL. The CDR3 spans 13 residues. The CDR3 DNA sequence: TGCGCCAGCAGCCAGGGGAAGAACTACGAGCAGTACGTC. Translating it yields CASSQGKNYEQYV.

V and J are TRBV27 and TRBJ2-7; 8 nucleotides agree with TRBD2. Germline CDR1 MNHEY, CDR2 SMNVEV (reference sequence). Losses at the gene ends were 4 bases for V and 4 bases for J; bases not matched to a gene: 6. The CDR3 loop spans 14 amino acids. CDR3 sequence: CASSSVAGSYEQYF. DNA of the CDR3: TGTGCCAGCAGTTCAGTAGCGGGGTCGTACGAGCAGTACTTC.

This clonotype was seen repeatedly, ten times or more. The rearrangement uses TRBV7-6 and TRBJ2-3, with D perhaps TRBD2 (5 bases). The germline gives CDR1 SGHVS, CDR2 FNYEAQ. The CDR3 totals 16 residues. Between the trimmed V and J ends, which lost 2 bases and 4 bases, there was a span of 16 bases. The CDR3 nucleotides are TGTGCCAGCAGCTTAAAGTCCGGGGAATCCTCAGATACGCAGTATTTT. It codes for CASSLKSGESSDTQYF.

This chain links TRBV20-1 with TRBJ1-2; D call uncertain. The germline CDR1 and CDR2 sequences are DFQATT and SNEGSKA (reference sequence). With 3 bases removed from V and 1 base from J, the gap between germline ends came to 18 bases. The CDR3 sequence is 16 residues long. The CDR3 DNA reads as TGCAGTGCTAGCTACCGTGGGCACGACTTTAACTATGGCTACACCTTC. This sequence encodes CSASYRGHDFNYGYTF.

The V and J genes are TRBV6-5 and TRBJ2-2; possibly TRBD2 for D (6 bases). The germline gives CDR1 MNHEY, CDR2 SVGAGI. Trimming took 0 bases from V and 6 from J, leaving 11 bases between them. This CDR3 contains 15 residues. This chain's CDR3 is CASSYSKRGSGELFF. CDR3 in DNA: TGTGCCAGCAGTTACTCGAAACGGGGGTCCGGGGAGCTGTTTTTT.

This clonotype has more than one count but fewer than ten. The V gene is TRBV28, the J gene TRBJ1-5; 7 bases agree with TRBD1. Germline values: CDR1 MDHEN, CDR2 SYDVKM. CDR3 length equals 16 residues. Losses at the gene ends were 6 bases for V and 1 base for J; bases not matched to a gene: 9. CDR3 DNA: TGTGCCAGCAGCCGAGTAGGACAGGCCAGCAATCAGCCCCAGCATTTT. Encoded protein: CASSRVGQASNQPQHF.

This clonotype was seen a handful of times. V is TRBV10-2 and J is TRBJ2-1; a possible D gene is TRBD2 (5 bases). Germline CDR1 WSHSY, CDR2 SAAADI. Trimming took 7 bases from V and 9 from J, leaving 16 bases between them. This CDR3 has 13 amino acids. CDR3 region: CASTGSRGSEQFF. The CDR3 DNA is TGCGCCAGCACCGGGTCACGGGGAAGTGAGCAGTTCTTC.

This clonotype was detected once. The CDR3 spells CSAWDRRESSGANVLTF. CDR3 DNA sequence: TGCAGCGCCTGGGACCGGAGGGAGAGCTCTGGGGCCAACGTCCTGACTTTC. This chain connects TRBV29-1 to TRBJ2-6, with D perhaps TRBD2 (6 bases). The CDR3 spans 17 residues. Trimming removed 7 bases at V and 0 bases at J, with 19 bases between. Germline V gene lookup returns CDR1 SQVTM and CDR2 ANQGSEA.

In its sample, this clonotype was seen a few times. The chain uses TRBV19 and TRBJ1-1; D gene uncertain. V lost 3 bases and J lost 4, with 12 bases in between. The CDR3 runs 14 residues. The germline CDR1 and CDR2 sequences are LNHDA and SQIVND (reference sequence). The chain's CDR3 is CASSIPTAGTEAFF. CDR3 nucleotides: TGTGCCAGTAGTATCCCCACCGCGGGCACTGAAGCTTTCTTT.

This clonotype appeared a few times. A junction end diverges from the germline sequence, so it may reflect a read error. The chain couples TRBV12-3 or TRBV12-4 to TRBJ2-2; D ambiguous. The CDR3 covers 11 residues. CDR3 bases: TGTGCCAGCAGGTTAGCCCGGGAGCTGTTTTTT. Translated: CASRLARELFF.

The chain joins TRBV12-5 to TRBJ2-2; D tentatively reads TRBD1 or TRBD2 (5 bases each). CDR1 and CDR2 (germline): LGHNT, FRNRAP. CDR3 length: 16 residues. Trimming left V 3 bases short and J 1 base short, with 12 bases between. This CDR3 reads CASGFLTEGNTGELFF. In DNA form, the CDR3 reads TGTGCTAGTGGTTTCTTGACAGAGGGGAACACCGGGGAGCTGTTTTTT.

The V and J genes are TRBV12-3 or TRBV12-4 and TRBJ1-1, with TRBD1 matching over 8 bases. V shed 5 bases and J 10 bases; nucleotides not matched to a gene: 12. The CDR3 totals 14 residues. CDR3 in DNA: TGTGCCAGCAGTCTCACGGACAGGGAAGTTTTAGCTTTCTTT. The encoded protein is CASSLTDREVLAFF.

This sequence joins TRBV29-1 and TRBJ2-3, with no clear D. This CDR3 contains 13 residues. Germline CDR1 and CDR2: SQVTM and ANQGSEA. The V and J ends lost 3 bases and 2 bases respectively, with 9 bases between them. This CDR3 reads CSVEGQNTDTQYF. The CDR3 DNA is TGCAGCGTTGAGGGCCAAAACACAGATACGCAGTATTTT.